These 30 T cell receptor beta chains were all obtained from the same sample, sequenced in a study of T cell responses to AZD1222 COVID-19 vaccine (dated by TCRdb to the early 2020s). The protocol used for the library was the immunoSEQ multiplex PCR assay. The table comes from immuneACCESS by way of TCRdb, which keeps in-frame sequences with V and J called. Part of the clones is missing from these tables; in studies checked, under half for an unresolved V gene and the rest for unknown reasons. In all, the sample holds about 140,000 clones, and roughly 85% of those were seen once. The leading ten clones occupy under 9.5% of the sample. The time point tag for this specimen amounts to: baseline before first vaccination. Sequenced material: peripheral blood, taken on day 0 of AZD1222 vaccination. These receptors all stem from an adult in good health.

This chain joins TRBV23-1 and TRBJ2-7; 7 bases map to TRBD1. Being an ORF, TRBV23-1 has a function that is uncertain. CDR3 length: 13 amino acids. The trim removed 8 bases at V and 3 bases at J, leaving 7 bases unmatched. The CDR3 loop reads CASDRDGSYEQYF. The CDR3 DNA follows: TGCGCCAGCGACAGGGATGGGAGCTACGAGCAGTACTTC.

The chain combines TRBV4-1 with TRBJ1-3, with 10 bases matching TRBD1. V lost 0 bases, J lost 4 bases, and 3 bases stayed unmatched. Germline CDR1 is MGHRA and CDR2 is YSYEKL. The CDR3 sequence is 16 residues long. DNA for the CDR3: TGCGCCAGCAGCCAAGAGGACAGGGGGTCCGGAAACACCATATATTTT. Its translation is CASSQEDRGSGNTIYF.

This chain uses TRBV11-2 with TRBJ1-2, with a tentative D call TRBD1 (5 bases). Germline V gene data show CDR1 as SGHAT and CDR2 as FQNNGV. The CDR3 spans 16 residues. V was clipped by 5 bases and J by 5 bases, with 21 bases between them. The CDR3 region is CASSRPGAVLSYGYTF. For the CDR3, the DNA is TGTGCCAGCAGCCGTCCCGGGGCTGTACTGTCGTATGGCTACACCTTC.

The chain employs TRBV29-1 and TRBJ2-5; D may be TRBD2 (6 bases). The V gene lost 7 bases and the J gene lost 3 bases, with 9 bases spanning the gap. In germline, CDR1 is SQVTM, CDR2 ANQGSEA. This CDR3 spans 11 amino acids. The CDR3 DNA reads as TGCAGCGGGGGGGTTGAAGAGACCCAGTACTTC. The encoded protein is CSGGVEETQYF.

This rearrangement joins TRBV18 to TRBJ2-7; D is possibly TRBD1 (5 bases). The CDR3 length is 12 residues. Germline V gene sequence: CDR1 KGHSH, CDR2 LQKENI. The V end was cut by 3 bases, the J end by 3 bases, with 6 bases between. In nucleotides, the CDR3 is TGTGCCAGCTCACCGACAGTCTACGAGCAGTACTTC. It encodes CASSPTVYEQYF.

The CDR3 nucleotides are TGTGCCAGCAGTTTATCGGGACCCACCATAGGCTATGGCTACACCTTC. Translated: CASSLSGPTIGYGYTF. V usage is TRBV27 and J usage is TRBJ1-2; D possibly corresponds to TRBD1 (5 bases). Germline CDR1 and CDR2: MNHEY and SMNVEV (reference sequence). The CDR3 spans 16 residues. V lost 0 bases and J lost 4, with 15 bases in between.

V is TRBV11-3 and J is TRBJ2-5, with 9 bases identical to TRBD2. The V segment lost 5 bases and the J segment 5 bases; nucleotides outside the gene matches: 15. Germline assignment: CDR1 SGHNT and CDR2 YENEEA. This CDR3 comprises 17 residues. The chain's CDR3 is CASSPAGGGGTWETQYF. CDR3 bases: TGTGCCAGCAGCCCAGCGGGAGGCGGGGGCACCTGGGAGACCCAGTACTTC. Supplemented by reference TRBV11-3 and TRBJ2-5, the full variable domain reads EAGVVQSPRYKIIEKKQPVAFWCNPISGHNTLYWYLQNLGQGPELLIRYENEEAVDDSQLPKDRFSAERLKGVDSTLKIQPAELGDSAVYLCASSPAGGGGTWETQYFGPGTRLLVL.

The CDR3 DNA is TGCAGCGGTGCACAGACAGGAGTTGAAGCTTTCTTT. Amino acid sequence: CSGAQTGVEAFF. This chain links TRBV29-1 with TRBJ1-1, with TRBD1 as a possible D gene (6 bases). The V and J ends lost 7 bases and 7 bases respectively, with 16 bases between them. Germline CDR1 is SQVTM and CDR2 is ANQGSEA. The length of the CDR3 is 12 residues.

V gene TRBV4-2 combines with J gene TRBJ2-1; 9 nucleotides match TRBD1. This CDR3 has 17 amino acids. Trimming took 3 bases from V and 7 from J; bases not matched to a gene: 13. The germline CDR1 and CDR2 sequences are LGHNA and YNFKEQ. CDR3 loop: CASSHGPYRGHLNEQFF. DNA of the CDR3: TGTGCCAGCAGCCACGGCCCCTACAGGGGGCATTTAAATGAGCAGTTCTTC.

This clone was recorded once. CDR3 sequence: CASSHEGLAGGNEQFF. DNA of the CDR3: TGTGCCAGCAGCCACGAGGGACTAGCGGGGGGCAATGAGCAGTTCTTC. The J gene is TRBJ2-1, the V gene TRBV4-2, with 15 bases fitting TRBD2. The CDR3 length is 16 residues. With 3 bases clipped from V and 6 bases from J, the junction kept 3 bases outside the gene matches. Looked up from germline, CDR1 is LGHNA and CDR2 is YNFKEQ.

The chain links TRBV5-6 to TRBJ2-7, with a weak D call TRBD2 (5 bases). Germline CDR1 and CDR2: SGHDT and YYEEEE. This CDR3 is built from 15 residues. V was shortened by 6 bases and J by 0 bases, with 16 bases between the two germline ends. The CDR3, as DNA: TGTGCCAGCACCCCGCGGGTGGGGTTCTCCTACGAGCAGTACTTC. Amino acids: CASTPRVGFSYEQYF.

The rearrangement joins TRBV14 to TRBJ1-2; the D is unclear. The germline V gene encodes CDR1 SGHDN and CDR2 FVKESK. V was clipped by 1 base and J by 2 bases, with 11 bases between them. This CDR3 region has 15 residues. The CDR3 loop reads CASSQGGEENYGYTF. CDR3 nucleotide sequence: TGTGCCAGCAGCCAAGGTGGGGAGGAGAACTATGGCTACACCTTC.

The chain is built from TRBV4-1 and TRBJ2-5, with 7 nucleotides matching TRBD1. The CDR3 is made up of 16 amino acids. V lost 5 bases and J lost 0; bases outside the gene matches: 9. CDR1 MGHRA and CDR2 YSYEKL come from the germline V gene. The CDR3 sequence is CASSTPGQAHQETQYF. The DNA of the CDR3 is TGCGCCAGCAGCACCCCTGGACAGGCGCACCAAGAGACCCAGTACTTC.

This rearrangement joins TRBV3-1 (or the pseudogene TRBV3-2) to TRBJ2-2; 7 nucleotides agree with TRBD2. The CDR3 is 13 residues long. In germline, CDR1 is LGHDT, CDR2 YNNKEL (reference sequence). J gave up 1 base and V 11 bases, and 4 bases lay outside the gene matches. Written as DNA, the CDR3 is TGTGCCGTGCTAGCGGAGAACACCGGGGAGCTGTTTTTT. Its translation: CAVLAENTGELFF.

The V gene is TRBV11-2, the J gene TRBJ1-2; no clear D. V was pared by 4 bases and J by 3 bases, with 9 bases between. Germline-derived CDR1 and CDR2 are SGHAT and FQNNGV. This CDR3 has 13 residues. CDR3 sequence: CASSSADYYGYTF. The CDR3 nucleotides are TGTGCCAGCAGCTCCGCAGACTACTATGGCTACACCTTC.

This chain connects TRBV19 to TRBJ2-3; TRBD2 might be the D (6 bases). The CDR3 spans 13 residues. Trimming left V 3 bases short and J 3 bases short, with 7 bases between. The germline CDR1 and CDR2 sequences are LNHDA and SQIVND (reference sequence). CDR3 DNA sequence: TGTGCCAGTAGTATTGGGACTACAGATACGCAGTATTTT. Residues: CASSIGTTDTQYF.

The chain recombines TRBV10-2 with TRBJ1-6, with 9 bases that match TRBD1. Trimming removed 7 bases from V and 1 base from J; junction bases left unmatched: 5. CDR3 length: 16 residues. From germline, CDR1 is WSHSY and CDR2 SAAADI. CDR3 loop: CASTDRGRSYNSPLHF. The CDR3 nucleotides are TGCGCCAGCACGGACAGGGGACGGTCCTATAATTCACCCCTCCACTTT.

This chain links TRBV6-1 with TRBJ1-6; 7 positions match TRBD1. Trimming cost V 5 bases and J 6 bases; bases outside gene matches: 4. This CDR3 has 14 amino acids. The germline CDR1 and CDR2 sequences are MNHNS and SASEGT. The CDR3, as DNA: TGTGCCAGCAGTTTGGACAGGTTTAATTCACCCCTCCACTTT. Amino acids: CASSLDRFNSPLHF.

The V call is TRBV5-1, the J call TRBJ1-1; TRBD1 agrees at 8 bases. There are 14 residues in the CDR3. From germline, CDR1 is SGHRS and CDR2 YFSETQ. With 4 bases clipped from V and 3 bases from J, the junction kept 5 bases outside the gene matches. The CDR3 reads CASSPQGADTEAFF. The CDR3 DNA follows: TGCGCCAGCAGCCCCCAGGGGGCGGACACTGAAGCTTTCTTT. Drawing the rest from reference TRBV5-1 and TRBJ1-1, the complete variable domain is KAGVTQTPRYLIKTRGQQVTLSCSPISGHRSVSWYQQTPGQGLQFLFEYFSETQRNKGNFPGRFSGRQFSNSRSEMNVSTLELGDSALYLCASSPQGADTEAFFGQGTRLTVV.

This clone was detected once. V is TRBV6-5 and J is TRBJ2-1; the D gene is possibly TRBD1 (5 bases). CDR3 length equals 10 residues. Trimming removed 8 bases at V and 9 bases at J, with 8 bases between. The germline V gene encodes CDR1 MNHEY and CDR2 SVGAGI. The CDR3 sequence: CASGASEQFF. The CDR3 coding sequence is TGTGCCAGCGGGGCGAGTGAGCAGTTCTTC.

This clone was picked up a small number of times. This chain links TRBV2 with TRBJ2-2; D may be TRBD2 (5 bases). This CDR3 is built from 17 residues. CDR1 is SNHLY and CDR2 is FYNNEI in the germline V gene. The V end was cut by 4 bases, the J end by 2 bases, with 17 bases between. CDR3 coding DNA: TGTGCCAGCAGTGCCCGGACTCTACAGACCAACACCGGGGAGCTGTTTTTT. It encodes CASSARTLQTNTGELFF.

The J gene is TRBJ2-1, the V gene TRBV29-1, with D tentatively TRBD2 (6 bases). The V end was cut by 5 bases, the J end by 6 bases, with 29 bases between. The CDR3 has 18 amino acids. Germline CDR1 reads SQVTM; CDR2 reads ANQGSEA. DNA for the CDR3: TGCAGCGTTTGCGGGGACCCCCTTTTTTCCTACTACACCAATGAGCAGTTCTTC. Its translation: CSVCGDPLFSYYTNEQFF.

V gene TRBV6-5 combines with J gene TRBJ1-2; weak D call: TRBD1 (6 bases). In germline, CDR1 is MNHEY, CDR2 SVGAGI. The CDR3 loop spans 16 amino acids. Trimming cost V 2 bases and J 0 bases, with 13 bases left between them. In DNA, the CDR3 is TGTGCCAGCAGTTACGGGCATCAGGGGCCTAACTATGGCTACACCTTC. This encodes CASSYGHQGPNYGYTF.

V is TRBV5-6 and J is TRBJ1-3; D remains ambiguous. From germline, CDR1 is SGHDT and CDR2 YYEEEE. The CDR3 length is 16 residues. The V and J ends lost 0 bases and 0 bases respectively, with 10 bases between them. Written as DNA, the CDR3 is TGTGCCAGCAGCTTGGCGCGTATAATCTCTGGAAACACCATATATTTT. It is translated as CASSLARIISGNTIYF.

This clone was seen a few times. This rearrangement joins TRBV28 to TRBJ1-6, with D maybe TRBD1 (5 bases). The V end was cut by 7 bases, the J end by 6 bases, with 13 bases between. The V gene's germline CDR1 is MDHEN and CDR2 SYDVKM. CDR3 length: 14 amino acids. The CDR3 DNA reads as TGTGCCAGCATCCTTGGGGCGGGTAATTCACCCCTCCACTTT. As protein: CASILGAGNSPLHF.

The rearrangement links TRBV13 to TRBJ1-2; 7 bases match TRBD1. The V gene's germline CDR1 is PRHDT and CDR2 FYEKMQ (reference sequence). This CDR3 comprises 12 residues. Losses at the gene ends were 0 bases for V and 10 bases for J; bases not matched to a gene: 2. This CDR3 reads CASSLGGQNYTF. The CDR3 DNA reads as TGTGCCAGCAGCTTAGGGGGACAGAACTACACCTTC. The entire variable domain, with the rest obtained from reference TRBV13 and TRBJ1-2, is as follows: AAGVIQSPRHLIKEKRETATLKCYPIPRHDTVYWYQQGPGQDPQFLISFYEKMQSDKGSIPDRFSAQQFSDYHSELNMSSLELGDSALYFCASSLGGQNYTFGSGTRLTVV.

This chain uses TRBV30 with TRBJ2-3; D gene ambiguous. The CDR3 is 13 residues long. CDR1 and CDR2 from the germline V gene are GTSNPN and SVGIG (reference sequence). The V end lost 0 bases, the J end lost 0 bases, and 4 bases lay between the germline ends. The CDR3 nucleotides read TGTGCCTGGAGTGTTCGGAGCACAGATACGCAGTATTTT. The encoded protein is CAWSVRSTDTQYF. The complete variable domain, with remaining parts taken from reference TRBV30 and TRBJ2-3, reads SQTIHQWPATLVQPVGSPLSLECTVEGTSNPNLYWYRQAAGRGLQLLFYSVGIGQISSEVPQNLSASRPQDRQFILSSKKLLLSDSGFYLCAWSVRSTDTQYFGPGTRLTVL.

The chain links TRBV7-2 to TRBJ2-7, with TRBD2 matching over 7 bases. Germline V CDR1 and CDR2: SGHTA, FQGNSA. Trimming removed 3 bases from V and 3 bases from J; junction bases left unmatched: 8. This CDR3 is built from 15 residues. CDR3 sequence reads: CASSFSGTGLYEQYF. The CDR3, as DNA: TGTGCCAGCAGCTTCAGCGGGACTGGGCTCTACGAGCAGTACTTC.

The V gene is TRBV2, the J gene TRBJ1-3; D remains ambiguous. V was pared by 6 bases and J by 0 bases, with 12 bases between. This CDR3 is built from 15 residues. Germline lookup yields CDR1 SNHLY and CDR2 FYNNEI. CDR3 in DNA: TGTGCCAGCAGCCAGTCGGCCAACTCTGGAAACACCATATATTTT. Protein sequence: CASSQSANSGNTIYF. The whole variable domain, filled in from reference TRBV2 and TRBJ1-3, reads EPEVTQTPSHQVTQMGQEVILRCVPISNHLYFYWYRQILGQKVEFLVSFYNNEISEKSEIFDDQFSVERPDGSNFTLKIRSTKLEDSAMYFCASSQSANSGNTIYFGEGSWLTVV.

The chain is built from TRBV5-1 and TRBJ2-3; D call uncertain. Germline CDR1 reads SGHRS; CDR2 reads YFSETQ. V was shortened by 0 bases and J by 2 bases, with 7 bases between the two germline ends. The CDR3 runs to 14 residues. CDR3 amino acids: CASSLEKLTDTQYF. As DNA, the CDR3 is TGCGCCAGCAGCTTGGAGAAGCTCACAGATACGCAGTATTTT.